This T cell receptor beta chain is from a study of blood T cell repertoires in COVID-19. About the study: Acute-phase and convalescent COVID-19 samples originated in the United States, Italy and Spain. T cells, B-cell-depleted T cells, or PBMCs supplied cDNA or gDNA.

Original processing notes: Scientists estimated how many nucleated cells there were by amplifying reference gene primers. The repertoire was sequenced with immunoSEQ multiplex PCR; TCRdb's copy has only in-frame clones and lacks some. D and trimming come from the DNA, and the V and J calls and clone size come from that table. The sample contains 100,000 or so clones, around 85% of which appear only once. Germline V gene sequence: CDR1 MNHEY, CDR2 SVGEGT. This CDR3 has 16 amino acids. Unmatched junction bases numbered 10, after V lost 2 bases and J lost 4 bases. The sample taken for sequencing was peripheral blood. The sequence came from a woman in her 70s with active or convalescent COVID-19. The chain has TRBV6-2 or TRBV6-3 and TRBJ2-7, with TRBD2 matching 8 bases. CDR3 DNA: TGTGCCAGCAGTTACACTCTTGGCGGGGGGACTTACGAGCAGTACTTC. This translates into CASSYTLGGGTYEQYF.